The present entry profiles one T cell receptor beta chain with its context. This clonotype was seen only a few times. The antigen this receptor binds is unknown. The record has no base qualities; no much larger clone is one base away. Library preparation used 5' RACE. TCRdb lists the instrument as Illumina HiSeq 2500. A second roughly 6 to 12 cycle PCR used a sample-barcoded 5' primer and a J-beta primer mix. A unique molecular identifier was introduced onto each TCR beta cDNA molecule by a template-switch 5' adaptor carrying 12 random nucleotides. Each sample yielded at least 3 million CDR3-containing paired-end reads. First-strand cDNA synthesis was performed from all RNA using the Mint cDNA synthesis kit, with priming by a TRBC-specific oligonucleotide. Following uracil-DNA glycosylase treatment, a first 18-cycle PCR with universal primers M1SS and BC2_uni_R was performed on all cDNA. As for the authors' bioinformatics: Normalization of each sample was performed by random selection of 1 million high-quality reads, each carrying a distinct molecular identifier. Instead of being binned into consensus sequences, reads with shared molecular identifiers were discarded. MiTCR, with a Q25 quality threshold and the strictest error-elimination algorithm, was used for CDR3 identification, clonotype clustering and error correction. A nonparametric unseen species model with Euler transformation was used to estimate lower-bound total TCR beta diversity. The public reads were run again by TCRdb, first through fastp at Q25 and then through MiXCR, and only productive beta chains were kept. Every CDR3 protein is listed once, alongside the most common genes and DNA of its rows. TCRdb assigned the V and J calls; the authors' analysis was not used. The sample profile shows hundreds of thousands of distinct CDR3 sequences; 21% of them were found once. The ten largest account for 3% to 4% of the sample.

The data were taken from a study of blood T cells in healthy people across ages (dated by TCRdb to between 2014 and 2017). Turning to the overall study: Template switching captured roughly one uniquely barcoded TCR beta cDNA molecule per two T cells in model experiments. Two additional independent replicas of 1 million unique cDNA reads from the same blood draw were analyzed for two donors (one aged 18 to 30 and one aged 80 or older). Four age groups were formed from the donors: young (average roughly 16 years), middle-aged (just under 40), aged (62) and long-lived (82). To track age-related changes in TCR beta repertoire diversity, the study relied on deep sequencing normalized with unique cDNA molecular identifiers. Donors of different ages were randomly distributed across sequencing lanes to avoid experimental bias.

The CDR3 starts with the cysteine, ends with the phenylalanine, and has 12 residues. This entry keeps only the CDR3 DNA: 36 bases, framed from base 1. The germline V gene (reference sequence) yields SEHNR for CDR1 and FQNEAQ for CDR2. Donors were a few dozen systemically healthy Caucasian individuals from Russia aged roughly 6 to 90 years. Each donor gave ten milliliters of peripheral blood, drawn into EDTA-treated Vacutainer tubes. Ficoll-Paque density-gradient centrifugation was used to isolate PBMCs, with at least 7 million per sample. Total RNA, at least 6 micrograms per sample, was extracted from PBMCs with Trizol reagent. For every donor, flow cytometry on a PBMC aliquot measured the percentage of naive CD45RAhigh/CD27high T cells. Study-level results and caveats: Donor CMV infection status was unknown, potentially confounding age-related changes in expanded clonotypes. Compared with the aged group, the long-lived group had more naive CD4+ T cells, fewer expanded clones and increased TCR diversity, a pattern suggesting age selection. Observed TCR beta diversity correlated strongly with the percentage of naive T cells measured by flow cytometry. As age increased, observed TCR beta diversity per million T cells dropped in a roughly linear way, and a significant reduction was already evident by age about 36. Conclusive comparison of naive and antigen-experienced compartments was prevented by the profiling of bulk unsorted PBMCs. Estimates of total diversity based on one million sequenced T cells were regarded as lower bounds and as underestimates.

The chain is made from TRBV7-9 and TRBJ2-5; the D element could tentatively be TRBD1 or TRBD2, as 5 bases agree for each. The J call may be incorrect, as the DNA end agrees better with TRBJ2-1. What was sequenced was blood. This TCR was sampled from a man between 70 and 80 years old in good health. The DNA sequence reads TGTGCCAGCAGCGGGGACGGCAATGAGCAGTTCTTC. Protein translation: CASSGDGNEQFF.